Described below is a single T cell receptor beta chain sequence and its context. This clonotype has a count of ten or more. The antigen it binds to is not known. Base qualities were left out, and no much larger clone turns up one base away. The data stem from a study of lung T cells in sarcoidosis with Löfgren's syndrome (dated 2017 in TCRdb). Study-level background: Sarcoidosis was characterized as a granulomatous disease that is mostly pulmonary, in which CD4+ T cells accumulate in bronchoalveolar lavage fluid. The repertoire analyses focused on Löfgren's syndrome patients.

The sequencer was an Illumina MiSeq. The public reads were reanalyzed by TCRdb: fastp trimming at Q25, MiXCR alignment, in-frame beta chains only. Every entry covers one CDR3 protein and lists the most common genes and DNA from its rows. The sample includes tens of thousands of distinct CDR3 sequences, with approximately 21% observed a single time. The ten largest clonotypes hold about 2.2% of the sample. Overall results and qualifications from the work: CDR3 motifs in TRAV12-1 and TRBV2 were reported to be shared across several Lofgren's syndrome patients, which suggests public CD4+ TCR repertoires. The study only suggested recognition of a sarcoidosis-associated antigen, and the antigen remained putative and unidentified. In alphabeta pairing analysis, TRAV12-1 was found to pair preferentially with TRBV2, and CDR3 homology was shown by the resulting paired TCRs. In Lofgren's syndrome patients, relative to control subjects, TRAV12-1 and TRBV2 were reported to be the most expanded V gene segments.

V gives up 6 bases and J gives up 0 bases, and the segment between their germline ends measures 11 bases. From its cysteine to its phenylalanine, the CDR3 spans 14 amino acids. Only the CDR3 portion is preserved as DNA: 42 bases, with reading frame beginning at the first base. The germline V gene provides CDR1 SNHLY and CDR2 FYNNEI. Sequencing used CD4+ T cells from PBMCs. The receptor was derived from a human donor with sarcoidosis (Löfgren's syndrome or another form), or a control subject (not recorded which). Recombination linked TRBV2 to TRBJ1-2, and the D gene may be TRBD1, 6 bases matching. In nucleotide form, the sequence is TGTGCCAGCAGCTTGACAGGATCTAACTATGGCTACACCTTC. Its protein reads: CASSLTGSNYGYTF.